Described below is a single T cell receptor (beta chain) sequence and its context. The sample comes from a study of cytomegalovirus exposure and HLA in healthy donors. PCR was performed using 60 Vbeta and 13 Jbeta primers. Method: immunoSEQ multiplex PCR; TCRdb's copy keeps in-frame clones and lacks some. Of 150,000 to 200,000 clones in the sample, approximately 81% were seen once. Trimming pared 3 bases from V and 9 bases from J, leaving 22 bases between. This CDR3 has 16 residues. In germline, CDR1 is SGHRS, CDR2 YFSETQ. The clonotype was recovered from a woman between 50 and 59 years old in good health and CMV-seronegative. J is TRBJ2-1 and V is TRBV5-1; possible D gene TRBD2, 6 bases. Source material: PBMCs. CDR3: CASSSRLVTSESEQFF. CDR3 coding DNA: TGCGCCAGCAGCTCACGACTAGTTACCTCTGAGAGTGAGCAGTTCTTC. The complete variable domain, with remaining parts taken from reference TRBV5-1 and TRBJ2-1, reads KAGVTQTPRYLIKTRGQQVTLSCSPISGHRSVSWYQQTPGQGLQFLFEYFSETQRNKGNFPGRFSGRQFSNSRSEMNVSTLELGDSALYLCASSSRLVTSESEQFFGPGTRLTVL.